This TCR beta chain is drawn from a study of CD8 T cells in Susac syndrome. Trimming took 8 bases from V and 0 from J, leaving 10 bases between them. The CDR3 covers 13 residues. Germline-derived CDR1 and CDR2 are LNHDA and SQIVND (reference sequence). TEMRA cells were enriched by FACS, and CD4+ and CD8+ T cells were negatively isolated. Roughly 0.45 to 1 ug RNA was reverse transcribed with random hexamers. MiXCR, run by TCRdb on the immunoSEQ multiplex PCR reads, gives a single entry per CDR3 protein. The sample lists hundreds of thousands of distinct CDR3 sequences; just under 95% were seen once. The clonotype was recovered from a human donor with multiple sclerosis. V and J are TRBV19 and TRBJ2-5; D possibly corresponds to TRBD2 (5 bases). Source material: CD4+ T cells from PBMCs. Written as DNA, the CDR3 is TGTGCCAGTCGGCGCGGGTACCAAGAGACCCAGTACTTC. This translates into CASRRGYQETQYF. Based on the CDR3 plus reference TRBV19 and TRBJ2-5, the full variable domain is DGGITQSPKYLFRKEGQNVTLSCEQNLNHDAMYWYRQDPGQGLRLIYYSQIVNDFQKGDIAEGYSVSREKKESFPLTVTSAQKNPTAFYLCASRRGYQETQYFGPGTRLLVL.